This T cell receptor beta chain is from a study of PD-1 blockade in classical Hodgkin lymphoma. The V gene lost 11 bases and the J gene lost 3 bases, with 13 bases spanning the gap. This CDR3 contains 13 residues. In germline, CDR1 is SNHLY, CDR2 FYNNEI. Overall study findings and caveats: CD4+ but not CD8+ TCR diversity rose significantly by C4D1. The study found complete responders had baseline diversity similar to newly diagnosed patients. With respect to the repertoire differences, their causes, possibly disease activity or prior therapy, remain undefined.

This sample's time point: cycle 4 day 1 (C4D1), after 6 weeks of nivolumab. Each patient experienced a relapse that followed autologous stem cell transplantation, and brentuximab vedotin exposure varied. Magnetic negative selection was used to purify CD4+ T cells from PBMCs that had been thawed. About this clone: Its antigen is not known.

Produced via immunoSEQ multiplex PCR; TCRdb's table is partial and in-frame only. The repertoire holds just under 20,000 clones, less than 85% seen once, with more than 2.5% in the top ten. V usage is TRBV2 and J usage is TRBJ2-2, with a tentative D call TRBD1 (6 bases). The source was CD4+ T cells from blood, collected before the fourth cycle of nivolumab. The source of this sequence is a human donor with classical Hodgkin lymphoma. DNA of the CDR3: TGTGCCGGAACAGGGATCGACACCGGGGAGCTGTTTTTT. Its translation: CAGTGIDTGELFF.